This T cell receptor (beta chain) was sequenced for a study of blood T cell repertoires in COVID-19. This clone was counted once. CDR3 length: 17 amino acids. Trimming shortened V by 5 bases and J by 2 bases, and 21 bases separated the two germline ends. The V gene's germline CDR1 is MNHEY and CDR2 SMNVEV (reference sequence). As handled by the study authors: Reference gene primer amplification gave estimated nucleated cell counts. The data were produced by immunoSEQ multiplex PCR, yet TCRdb's version contains in-frame clones alone and is incomplete. V, J and clone size reflect that table, while D and trimming were determined from the DNA. The sample lists 35,000 to 50,000 clones, under 90% seen once, with approximately 4.4% in the top ten.

The origin of this receptor is a woman in her seventies with acute or convalescent COVID-19. The rearrangement links TRBV27 to TRBJ1-2; maybe TRBD1 (5 bases). Sample: peripheral blood. The CDR3 bases are TGTGCCAGCAGTCCCACCACGGGGGAAGGGACGAACTATGGCTACACCTTC. This translates into CASSPTTGEGTNYGYTF.